These 28 T cell receptor beta chains were all obtained from the same sample, sequenced in a study of CD8 T cells in Susac syndrome. RNA was extracted with the RNeasy kit, and a quantity of about 0.45 to 1 ug was reverse transcribed using random hexamers. TCRdb ran MiXCR on the immunoSEQ multiplex PCR reads and lists one entry per CDR3 protein. The profile shows hundreds of thousands of distinct CDR3 sequences, 70% to 90% of them singletons. The specimen sequenced was CD8+ T cells from PBMCs. The receptor source for this set is a human donor with multiple sclerosis.

This chain connects TRBV6-5 to TRBJ2-7; D uncertain. This CDR3 spans 14 amino acids. CDR1 is MNHEY, CDR2 SVGAGI, per germline. V shed 2 bases and J shed 3 bases, with 11 bases lying between them. The CDR3 sequence: CASSYQDGFYEQYF. DNA for the CDR3: TGTGCCAGCAGTTACCAGGACGGTTTCTACGAGCAGTACTTC.

The V and J genes are TRBV27 and TRBJ2-1; no clear D gene. CDR3 length: 13 residues. Germline loops: CDR1 MNHEY, CDR2 SMNVEV (reference sequence). With 5 bases removed from V and 2 bases from J, the gap between germline ends came to 7 bases. DNA of the CDR3: TGTGCCAGCAGTAACCTACCCTACAATGAGCAGTTCTTC. Its translation: CASSNLPYNEQFF.

The J gene is TRBJ1-1, the V gene TRBV27; possible D gene TRBD1, 5 bases. CDR1 and CDR2 from the germline V gene are MNHEY and SMNVEV (reference sequence). The CDR3 is made up of 13 amino acids. V lost 2 bases to trimming and J lost 8 bases, with 12 bases between them. CDR3 nucleotides: TGTGCCAGCAGTTTAGGAGGGACGGAGGAAGCTTTCTTT. Translating gives CASSLGGTEEAFF.

This clonotype was recorded only once. V usage is TRBV28 and J usage is TRBJ2-1; 7 bases match TRBD1. J was trimmed by 4 bases and V by 5 bases; bases with no gene match: 14. From germline, CDR1 is MDHEN and CDR2 SYDVKM. There are 17 residues in the CDR3. The CDR3 is CASSPRQGTTIYNEQFF. The DNA for the CDR3 is TGTGCCAGCAGTCCCCGACAGGGTACAACCATTTACAATGAGCAGTTCTTC.

This chain links TRBV6-2 or TRBV6-3 with TRBJ2-4; D is undetermined. CDR1 is MNHEY, CDR2 SVGEGT, per germline. The germline V and J ends were trimmed by 6 bases and 1 base, with 19 bases remaining between them. This CDR3 is 17 amino acids long. The CDR3 region has the DNA TGTGCCAGCAGGCGATCGCGCGGAGAGTCGGCCAAAAACATTCAGTACTTC. It translates to CASRRSRGESAKNIQYF.

The CDR3 DNA reads TGTGCCAGCAGTTACCGACCGGCTATCTCTGGAAACACCATATATTTT. The encoded protein is CASSYRPAISGNTIYF. The chain carries TRBV6-2 or TRBV6-3 and TRBJ1-3; D is uncertain. The ends were cut back, 2 bases at V and 0 bases at J, with 11 bases in the middle. This CDR3 has 16 amino acids. The germline V gene has CDR1 MNHEY and CDR2 SVGEGT.

The gene calls are TRBV2 and TRBJ2-5; D not certain. Germline V gives CDR1 SNHLY, CDR2 FYNNEI. CDR3 length equals 14 residues. V was pared by 3 bases and J by 0 bases, with 8 bases between. For the CDR3, the DNA is TGTGCCAGCAGTGAGTGGGGTAACCAAGAGACCCAGTACTTC. It translates to CASSEWGNQETQYF.

The chain links TRBV5-1 to TRBJ2-5; 13 positions agree with TRBD2. The CDR3 runs 16 residues. Trimming removed 4 bases from V and 6 bases from J; junction bases left unmatched: 9. Germline values: CDR1 SGHRS, CDR2 YFSETQ. CDR3 in amino acids: CASSPGLAGEKKTQYF. For the CDR3, the DNA is TGCGCCAGCAGCCCCGGACTAGCGGGGGAGAAGAAGACCCAGTACTTC. The complete variable domain, with remaining parts taken from reference TRBV5-1 and TRBJ2-5, reads KAGVTQTPRYLIKTRGQQVTLSCSPISGHRSVSWYQQTPGQGLQFLFEYFSETQRNKGNFPGRFSGRQFSNSRSEMNVSTLELGDSALYLCASSPGLAGEKKTQYFGPGTRLLVL.

The gene calls are TRBV29-1 and TRBJ1-3; no reliable D call. The CDR3 length is 13 residues. V lost 5 bases to trimming and J lost 3 bases, with 11 bases between them. Germline V lookup: CDR1 SQVTM, CDR2 ANQGSEA. CDR3 in DNA: TGCAGCGTTTGGGAGGCTTATGGAAACACCATATATTTT. Translation gives CSVWEAYGNTIYF.

DNA of the CDR3: TGTGCCAGCAGCTTTCGGGACAGGGGGTCCTACGAGCAGTACTTC. It encodes CASSFRDRGSYEQYF. The chain is built from TRBV7-9 and TRBJ2-7; the match to TRBD1 covers 11 bases. V gave up 3 bases and J gave up 1 base; unmatched junction bases: 2. The CDR3 is made up of 15 amino acids. Germline V gene data show CDR1 as SEHNR and CDR2 as FQNEAQ (reference sequence).

The chain links TRBV4-3 to TRBJ2-7, with D perhaps TRBD1 or TRBD2 (5 bases each). This CDR3 has 14 amino acids. Germline assignment: CDR1 LGHNA and CDR2 YSLEER. Between the trimmed V and J ends, which lost 3 bases and 5 bases, there was a span of 14 bases. The DNA for the CDR3 is TGCGCCAGCAGCCAGGGACCCTTAGTTCACGAGCAGTACTTC. Residues: CASSQGPLVHEQYF.

The chain is built from TRBV14 and TRBJ2-2; 8 positions agree with TRBD1. Per germline, CDR1 SGHDN and CDR2 FVKESK. The CDR3 consists of 18 residues. J was trimmed by 4 bases and V by 0 bases; bases with no gene match: 10. The CDR3 sequence is CASSQDLGPQGATGELFF. CDR3 nucleotide sequence: TGTGCCAGCAGCCAAGATTTGGGTCCCCAGGGGGCCACCGGGGAGCTGTTTTTT.

As for this clonotype: Compared with germline, one end of the junction differs, possibly owing to a read error. This chain joins TRBV25-1 and TRBJ1-1; a possible D gene is TRBD1 (5 bases). Germline V gene data show CDR1 as MGHDK and CDR2 as SYGVNS. The CDR3 loop spans 15 amino acids. CDR3 bases: TGCGCCAGCAGTGAATATGAGGGGCCGAACACTGAAGCTTTCTTT. Encoded protein: CASSEYEGPNTEAFF.

This sequence joins TRBV12-3 or TRBV12-4 and TRBJ2-7; a possible D gene is TRBD1 (5 bases). The ends were cut back, 5 bases at V and 0 bases at J, with 14 bases in the middle. This CDR3 has 15 amino acids. CDR3 DNA: TGTGCCAGCAGTCCGAAGACAGCTTACTCCTACGAGCAGTACTTC. It codes for CASSPKTAYSYEQYF.

The chain combines TRBV29-1 with TRBJ2-3; no reliable D call. The CDR3 is made up of 12 amino acids. Trimming cost V 6 bases and J 3 bases, with 10 bases left between them. Germline V gene data show CDR1 as SQVTM and CDR2 as ANQGSEA. The CDR3 DNA reads as TGCAGCGTGACCCTCGGGACAGATACGCAGTATTTT. This encodes CSVTLGTDTQYF.

The V and J genes are TRBV5-1 and TRBJ1-1, with D possibly matching TRBD1 (6 bases). This CDR3 has 16 amino acids. Trimming removed 0 bases at V and 2 bases at J, with 14 bases between. Germline V lookup: CDR1 SGHRS, CDR2 YFSETQ. The CDR3 coding sequence is TGCGCCAGCAGCTTGGTGGGGGGCTCCCCAAACACTGAAGCTTTCTTT. Translating gives CASSLVGGSPNTEAFF.

The rearrangement uses TRBV28 and TRBJ2-7, with D possibly matching TRBD1 (6 bases). Germline V gene data show CDR1 as MDHEN and CDR2 as SYDVKM. V lost 5 bases, J lost 2 bases, and 13 bases lay in between. The CDR3 contains 14 residues. In DNA, the CDR3 is TGTGCCAGCAGTCCAGGGGCCCTAACCTACGAGCAGTACTTC. Translated: CASSPGALTYEQYF.

The chain uses TRBV2 and TRBJ2-3, with D perhaps matching TRBD1 or TRBD2 (5 bases each). V was clipped by 9 bases and J by 4 bases, with 29 bases between them. This CDR3 contains 18 residues. The germline gives CDR1 SNHLY, CDR2 FYNNEI. The CDR3 DNA reads as TGTGCCAGGGGCCATGGCCAATTTCAGAGGGGCCGGTCAGATACGCAGTATTTT. Translation gives CARGHGQFQRGRSDTQYF. Together with reference TRBV2 and TRBJ2-3, the CDR3 gives the full variable domain: EPEVTQTPSHQVTQMGQEVILRCVPISNHLYFYWYRQILGQKVEFLVSFYNNEISEKSEIFDDQFSVERPDGSNFTLKIRSTKLEDSAMYFCARGHGQFQRGRSDTQYFGPGTRLTVL.

The chain carries TRBV14 and TRBJ1-2; no reliable D call. CDR3 length: 15 residues. In germline, CDR1 is SGHDN, CDR2 FVKESK. The ends were cut back, 0 bases at V and 7 bases at J, with 15 bases in the middle. The DNA for the CDR3 is TGTGCCAGCAGCCAAGATAGCGTGAAGTTAAGTGGCTACACCTTC. Protein: CASSQDSVKLSGYTF.

The genes are TRBV15 and TRBJ2-3; 7 positions match TRBD2. The CDR3 is made up of 15 amino acids. Germline lookup yields CDR1 LNHNV and CDR2 YYDKDF (reference sequence). Germline trimming cut 3 bases from V and 1 base from J; bases unmatched to any gene: 4. CDR3 sequence (DNA): TGTGCCACCAGCAGGACCCGGGGGGGCACAGATACGCAGTATTTT. Translated, it gives CATSRTRGGTDTQYF.

The chain carries TRBV7-6 and TRBJ2-1; TRBD2 agrees at 10 bases. With V trimmed by 4 bases and J by 3 bases, 9 bases remained unmatched. Germline lookup yields CDR1 SGHVS and CDR2 FNYEAQ. This CDR3 has 17 residues. CDR3 in amino acids: CASSSPVIAGGYNEQFF. The CDR3 nucleotides are TGTGCCAGCAGCTCTCCAGTAATAGCGGGGGGCTACAATGAGCAGTTCTTC.

This chain uses TRBV28 with TRBJ2-2; D is ambiguous. V lost 3 bases, J lost 3 bases, and 5 bases lay in between. The CDR3 length is 13 residues. Germline V gene lookup returns CDR1 MDHEN and CDR2 SYDVKM. Written as DNA, the CDR3 is TGTGCCAGCAGTTTGTTATACACCGGGGAGCTGTTTTTT. It encodes CASSLLYTGELFF.

The chain recombines TRBV6-6 with TRBJ2-7; 9 bases are a match to TRBD2. CDR3 length: 15 amino acids. V dropped 6 bases and J dropped 2; count of bases not matched to a gene: 8. Germline V gene data show CDR1 as MNHNY and CDR2 as SVGAGI (reference sequence). This CDR3 reads CASSNLAGPTYEQYF. CDR3 bases: TGTGCCAGCAGCAACCTAGCGGGGCCGACCTACGAGCAGTACTTC.

The count of this clonotype is one. The CDR3 DNA reads TGCGCCAGCAGCCAAGTCGGGACACCGGTTGAGCAGTTCTTC. Translating it yields CASSQVGTPVEQFF. The V and J genes are TRBV4-3 and TRBJ2-1, with D possibly TRBD1 on 6 matching bases. Germline-derived CDR1 and CDR2 are LGHNA and YSLEER. V was pared by 1 base and J by 9 bases, with 13 bases between. The CDR3 loop spans 14 amino acids.

This clonotype is a singleton in its sample. The CDR3 loop reads CASSQGVGTQETQYF. Here the CDR3 DNA reads TGCGCCAGCAGCCAAGGGGTAGGGACCCAAGAGACCCAGTACTTC. This chain joins TRBV4-3 and TRBJ2-5; D could derive from TRBD1 or TRBD2 (5 bases each). Germline CDR1 is LGHNA and CDR2 is YSLEER. V lost 1 base and J lost 1, with 10 bases in between. The CDR3 spans 15 residues.

The table lists this clonotype with a few counts. The chain employs TRBV12-3 or TRBV12-4 and TRBJ2-7; possible D gene TRBD1, 6 bases. V lost 4 bases to trimming and J lost 5 bases, with 9 bases between them. This CDR3 comprises 12 residues. DNA for the CDR3: TGTGCCAGCAGTTCCTACAGGGACGAGCAGTACTTC. This translates into CASSSYRDEQYF.

This chain joins TRBV12-3 or TRBV12-4 and TRBJ2-3; D call uncertain. Trimming took 3 bases from V and 13 from J, leaving 14 bases between them. This CDR3 is built from 12 residues. The CDR3 region is CASSLKEIAEYF. CDR3 bases: TGTGCCAGCAGTTTGAAGGAAATAGCCGAGTATTTT.

V gene TRBV7-9 combines with J gene TRBJ1-2; D may be TRBD1 (5 bases). Trimming removed 4 bases at V and 6 bases at J, with 12 bases between. Germline assignment: CDR1 SEHNR and CDR2 FQNEAQ (reference sequence). The CDR3 is 13 amino acids. CDR3 region: CASSSDSRNGYTF. For the CDR3, the DNA is TGTGCCAGCAGCTCCGACAGTAGAAATGGCTACACCTTC. The entire variable domain, with the rest obtained from reference TRBV7-9 and TRBJ1-2, is as follows: DTGVSQNPRHKITKRGQNVTFRCDPISEHNRLYWYRQTLGQGPEFLTYFQNEAQLEKSRLLSDRFSAERPKGSFSTLEIQRTEQGDSAMYLCASSSDSRNGYTFGSGTRLTVV.